This TCR beta chain was documented in a study of T-cell reconstitution after alpha-beta-depleted transplantation in children. Unique molecular identifiers tagged the TCRbeta library. A single record per CDR3 protein comes from TCRdb applying MiXCR to the PCR reads. The repertoire holds 500,000 to 600,000 distinct CDR3 sequences, with 27% as singletons. General study results and limits: Diversity and T-cell counts at one year after transplant derived mostly from new T cells. Reportedly, roughly two months post-transplant, alpha-beta T cells arose from several hundred expanded graft clones.

In the case of this clonotype: As yet, its antigen is unknown.

Per germline, CDR1 SGHDN and CDR2 FVKESK. The germline V and J ends were trimmed by 0 bases and 8 bases, with 10 bases remaining between them. This CDR3 is 14 amino acids long. The sequence was obtained from a boy under two years old with Wiskott-Aldrich syndrome, due to receive a stem cell transplant. The specimen comprised PBMCs, sampled before TCRalphabeta/CD19-depleted stem cell transplant. The chain recombines TRBV14 with TRBJ2-2, with D unresolved. The CDR3 sequence: CASSQDLEVGELFF. The CDR3 DNA follows: TGTGCCAGCAGCCAAGATTTGGAAGTGGGGGAGCTGTTTTTT.